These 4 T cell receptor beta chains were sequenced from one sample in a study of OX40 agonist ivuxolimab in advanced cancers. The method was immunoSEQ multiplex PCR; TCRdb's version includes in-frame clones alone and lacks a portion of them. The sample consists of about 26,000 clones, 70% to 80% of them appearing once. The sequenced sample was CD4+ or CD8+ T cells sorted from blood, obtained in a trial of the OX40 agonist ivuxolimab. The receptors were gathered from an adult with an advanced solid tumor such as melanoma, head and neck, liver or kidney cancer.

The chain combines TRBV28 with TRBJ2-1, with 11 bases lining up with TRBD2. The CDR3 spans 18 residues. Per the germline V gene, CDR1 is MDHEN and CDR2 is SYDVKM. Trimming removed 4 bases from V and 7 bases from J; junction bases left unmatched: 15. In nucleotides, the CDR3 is TGTGCCAGCAGTTCCCCCTTACTAGCGGGAGAGTTGTGGAATGAGCAGTTCTTC. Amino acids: CASSSPLLAGELWNEQFF. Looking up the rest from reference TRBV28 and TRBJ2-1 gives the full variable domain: DVKVTQSSRYLVKRTGEKVFLECVQDMDHENMFWYRQDPGLGLRLIYFSYDVKMKEKGDIPEGYSVSREKKERFSLILESASTNQTSMYLCASSSPLLAGELWNEQFFGPGTRLTVL.

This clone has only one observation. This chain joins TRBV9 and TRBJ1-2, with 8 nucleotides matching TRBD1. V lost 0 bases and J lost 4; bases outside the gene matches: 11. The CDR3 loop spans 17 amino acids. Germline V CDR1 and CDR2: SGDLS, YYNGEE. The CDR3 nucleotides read TGTGCCAGCAGCGTAGAAGGAATGGGGGACAGGCTCTATGGCTACACCTTC. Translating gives CASSVEGMGDRLYGYTF.

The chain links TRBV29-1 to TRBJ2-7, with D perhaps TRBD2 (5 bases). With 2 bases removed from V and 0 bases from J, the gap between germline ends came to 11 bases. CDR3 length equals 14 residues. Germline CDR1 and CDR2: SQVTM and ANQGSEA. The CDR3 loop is CSVEIRGTSYEQYF. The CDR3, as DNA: TGCAGCGTTGAAATACGGGGTACCTCCTACGAGCAGTACTTC.

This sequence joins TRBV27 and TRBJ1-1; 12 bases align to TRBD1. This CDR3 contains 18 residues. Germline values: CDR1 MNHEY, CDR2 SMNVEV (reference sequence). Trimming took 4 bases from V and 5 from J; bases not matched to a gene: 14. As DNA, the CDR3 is TGTGCCAGCAGTTCCTCCCCACGGGACAGGGGGCGCGAAACTGAAGCTTTCTTT. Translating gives CASSSSPRDRGRETEAFF.